The 26 T cell receptor beta chains reported below all come from one sample, sequenced in a study of cytomegalovirus exposure and HLA in healthy donors. The primer mix had 60 Vbeta and 13 Jbeta primers. The data were produced by immunoSEQ multiplex PCR, yet TCRdb's version contains in-frame clones alone and is incomplete. The sample yields about 130,000 clones, roughly 74% seen once. Sequenced sample: PBMCs. These receptors were collected from a woman aged 50 to 65 in good health and CMV-seropositive.

V is TRBV7-6 and J is TRBJ1-6; 7 bases fit TRBD1. J lost 7 bases, V lost 5 bases, and 11 bases had no gene match. CDR1 SGHVS and CDR2 FNYEAQ come from the germline V gene. CDR3 length: 16 residues. CDR3 region: CASSLSTGQSNSPLHF. CDR3 sequence (DNA): TGTGCCAGCAGCCTAAGTACGGGACAGAGCAATTCACCCCTCCACTTT.

The chain is built from TRBV19 and TRBJ1-1; 7 bases line up with TRBD1. This CDR3 is built from 16 residues. CDR1 is LNHDA and CDR2 is SQIVND in the germline V gene (reference sequence). V trimming: 6 bases; J trimming: 3 bases; junction bases outside the gene matches: 13. CDR3: CASRQGTLDWDTEAFF. CDR3 DNA: TGTGCCAGTAGACAGGGGACCCTCGACTGGGACACTGAAGCTTTCTTT.

As to this clone: Relative to the germline gene, one junction end is altered; a read error may explain this. This chain links TRBV7-7 with TRBJ2-5, with D possibly matching TRBD2 (5 bases). Germline-derived CDR1 and CDR2 are SSHAT and FNYEAQ (reference sequence). This CDR3 comprises 12 residues. The CDR3 spells CASSQPPRAQYF. DNA for the CDR3: TGTGCTAGCAGCCAACCTCCGCGGGCCCAGTACTTC.

The CDR3 DNA follows: TGTGCCAGCAGCACCTACAGGGATAGGGGTGAAAAACTGTTTTTT. It encodes CASSTYRDRGEKLFF. V is TRBV5-8 and J is TRBJ1-4; tentatively, D is TRBD1 (6 bases). Trimming removed 4 bases at V and 7 bases at J, with 17 bases between. The CDR3 contains 15 residues. Germline V gives CDR1 SGHTS, CDR2 YDEGEE.

This clone has a single count. The chain recombines TRBV15 with TRBJ2-7; 9 nucleotides match TRBD1. Germline trimming cut 3 bases from V and 7 bases from J; bases unmatched to any gene: 28. Germline CDR1 and CDR2: LNHNV and YYDKDF (reference sequence). This CDR3 has 21 residues. The CDR3 DNA follows: TGTGCCACCAGCAGCCCTTTTCGTGTGGCGGGACAGGGTTTGGGGGCGAGGGAGCAGTACTTC. Its translation: CATSSPFRVAGQGLGAREQYF.

With respect to this clone: The same CDR3 arises from other DNA sequences in this sample as well. This chain links TRBV7-2 with TRBJ2-5; tentative D call: TRBD2 (6 bases). V shed 6 bases and J shed 4 bases, with 12 bases lying between them. The CDR3 sequence is 13 residues long. CDR1 and CDR2 from the germline V gene are SGHTA and FQGNSA. Written as DNA, the CDR3 is TGTGCCAGCAGTTCCGGGGGTAGAGAGACCCAGTACTTC. Protein product: CASSSGGRETQYF.

The rearrangement joins TRBV14 to TRBJ2-3; 8 bases agree with TRBD2. The CDR3 covers 15 residues. Germline CDR1 is SGHDN and CDR2 is FVKESK. V dropped 0 bases and J dropped 2; count of bases not matched to a gene: 1. This chain's CDR3 is CASSQDSGVTDTQYF. In DNA form, the CDR3 reads TGTGCCAGCAGCCAAGATAGCGGGGTCACAGATACGCAGTATTTT.

The V and J genes are TRBV2 and TRBJ1-4; 8 nucleotides agree with TRBD1. J lost 8 bases, V lost 7 bases, and 6 bases had no gene match. CDR1 SNHLY and CDR2 FYNNEI come from the germline V gene. The CDR3 is made up of 13 amino acids. The CDR3 reads CASTRGRGEKLFF. In nucleotides, the CDR3 is TGTGCCAGCACCAGGGGGCGCGGGGAAAAACTGTTTTTT. Complete variable domain (other parts from reference TRBV2 and TRBJ1-4): EPEVTQTPSHQVTQMGQEVILRCVPISNHLYFYWYRQILGQKVEFLVSFYNNEISEKSEIFDDQFSVERPDGSNFTLKIRSTKLEDSAMYFCASTRGRGEKLFFGSGTQLSVL.

This chain uses TRBV5-6 with TRBJ2-3; 7 positions match TRBD2. The CDR3 is made up of 16 amino acids. Germline V gives CDR1 SGHDT, CDR2 YYEEEE. J was trimmed by 6 bases and V by 0 bases; bases with no gene match: 10. In DNA form, the CDR3 reads TGTGCCAGCAGCTTGGGTTGGGGGGGTATGGGGGATACGCAGTATTTT. Protein sequence: CASSLGWGGMGDTQYF.

The chain is built from TRBV19 and TRBJ1-4; perhaps TRBD1 as D (6 bases). The CDR3 contains 14 residues. Deletions cut 2 bases from V and 3 bases from J, with 7 bases between. CDR1 is LNHDA and CDR2 is SQIVND in the germline V gene (reference sequence). As DNA, the CDR3 is TGTGCCAGTAGTATACAGGGGTCTAATGAAAAACTGTTTTTT. The encoded protein is CASSIQGSNEKLFF. Full variable domain (missing parts from reference TRBV19 and TRBJ1-4): DGGITQSPKYLFRKEGQNVTLSCEQNLNHDAMYWYRQDPGQGLRLIYYSQIVNDFQKGDIAEGYSVSREKKESFPLTVTSAQKNPTAFYLCASSIQGSNEKLFFGSGTQLSVL.

The rearrangement joins TRBV10-1 to TRBJ2-1; TRBD1 aligns across 8 bases. V gave up 2 bases and J gave up 6 bases; unmatched junction bases: 12. Germline CDR1 is WNHNN and CDR2 is SYGVQD (reference sequence). The CDR3 has 17 amino acids. CDR3 bases: TGCGCCAGCAGTGAGGTCAGGGGGCCGAGGGAAGGCAATGAGCAGTTCTTC. It is translated as CASSEVRGPREGNEQFF.

This rearrangement joins TRBV11-2 to TRBJ1-1; D gene uncertain. The CDR3 has 14 residues. Trimming took off 4 bases at V and 5 bases at J, with 14 bases between the two ends. Germline CDR1 is SGHAT and CDR2 is FQNNGV. Here the CDR3 reads CASSSILGSTEAFF. The CDR3 nucleotides are TGTGCCAGCAGCTCAATTCTAGGGAGTACTGAAGCTTTCTTT.

The chain is built from TRBV10-2 and TRBJ2-5; perhaps TRBD2 as D (7 bases). V shed 10 bases and J shed 0 bases, with 15 bases lying between them. Per germline, CDR1 WSHSY and CDR2 SAAADI. This CDR3 comprises 14 residues. The CDR3: CATCAGANQETQYF. The CDR3 DNA follows: TGCGCCACATGCGCGGGGGCGAACCAAGAGACCCAGTACTTC.

The chain carries TRBV11-2 and TRBJ2-5; the D gene is possibly TRBD2 (6 bases). Judging by the DNA end, TRBJ2-7 fits better; the J call may be wrong. Germline V gene lookup returns CDR1 SGHAT and CDR2 FQNNGV. The CDR3 has 13 residues. In DNA form, the CDR3 reads TGTGCCAGCAGCTTGGGGCGGGGTGACGAGCAGTACTTC. Translation gives CASSLGRGDEQYF.

This chain uses TRBV5-5 with TRBJ1-1; D not certain. V was clipped by 1 base and J by 1 base, with 8 bases between them. Germline V gives CDR1 SGHKS, CDR2 YYEKEE (reference sequence). This CDR3 has 14 residues. This CDR3 is CASSLLSRNTEAFF. DNA of the CDR3: TGTGCCAGCAGCTTGCTGTCCCGGAACACTGAAGCTTTCTTT.

This clone has a count of ten or more. The gene calls are TRBV6-1 and TRBJ1-1, with D maybe TRBD1 (6 bases). V lost 0 bases to trimming and J lost 7 bases, with 15 bases between them. The CDR3 sequence is 15 residues long. Germline values: CDR1 MNHNS, CDR2 SASEGT. The CDR3 here is CASSEAPGHQDEAFF. CDR3 in DNA: TGTGCCAGCAGTGAAGCGCCGGGACACCAGGATGAAGCTTTCTTT.

This clone was seen a single time. The chain has TRBV28 and TRBJ2-4; D possibly corresponds to TRBD1 (5 bases). CDR1 is MDHEN and CDR2 is SYDVKM in the germline V gene. Deletions cut 5 bases from V and 2 bases from J, with 7 bases between. This CDR3 is 13 amino acids long. DNA of the CDR3: TGTGCCAGCAGTCCAGGGACCAAAAACATTCAGTACTTC. This sequence encodes CASSPGTKNIQYF.

As DNA, the CDR3 is TGCGCCAGCAGCCCCTCCCCCCGGCAGGGGTACGGCTACACCTTC. It is translated as CASSPSPRQGYGYTF. The chain recombines TRBV4-1 with TRBJ1-2, with D possibly matching TRBD1 (6 bases). V was cut by 4 bases and J by 8 bases, with 20 bases left in between. Germline loops: CDR1 MGHRA, CDR2 YSYEKL. The CDR3 is 15 amino acids.

This clone was seen only a few times. The chain has TRBV6-1 and TRBJ1-2; 9 nucleotides align to TRBD1. The V gene end was trimmed by 4 bases and the J gene end by 3 bases; junction bases not matched to a gene: 15. Germline CDR1 and CDR2: MNHNS and SASEGT. This CDR3 region has 18 residues. The CDR3 is CASSAFNRGLSDYYGYTF. DNA for the CDR3: TGTGCCAGCAGTGCCTTTAACAGGGGGCTGAGTGATTACTATGGCTACACCTTC.

This chain joins TRBV5-8 and TRBJ1-1, with TRBD1 identical over 8 bases. This CDR3 spans 14 amino acids. Germline values: CDR1 SGHTS, CDR2 YDEGEE. The V and J ends lost 0 bases and 4 bases, in that order; junction bases with no gene match: 2. CDR3 loop: CASSLETGGTEAFF. In nucleotides, the CDR3 is TGTGCCAGCAGCTTGGAAACAGGGGGCACTGAAGCTTTCTTT.

The chain employs TRBV29-1 and TRBJ1-2; 9 bases fit TRBD1. The CDR3 spans 13 residues. Germline V gene data show CDR1 as SQVTM and CDR2 as ANQGSEA. V was clipped by 1 base and J by 8 bases; unmatched bases: 5. The CDR3 nucleotides read TGCAGCGTTGAAGCCAATGGGACAGGGGGCTACACCTTC. This translates into CSVEANGTGGYTF.

The chain carries TRBV5-1 and TRBJ2-1, with D possibly TRBD1 on 6 matching bases. V shed 7 bases and J shed 9 bases, with 17 bases lying between them. The germline gives CDR1 SGHRS, CDR2 YFSETQ. This CDR3 has 13 amino acids. The CDR3 reads CASRSRGWGEQFF. In nucleotides, the CDR3 is TGCGCCAGCCGATCCAGGGGATGGGGTGAGCAGTTCTTC. The whole variable domain, remainder taken from reference TRBV5-1 and TRBJ2-1, is KAGVTQTPRYLIKTRGQQVTLSCSPISGHRSVSWYQQTPGQGLQFLFEYFSETQRNKGNFPGRFSGRQFSNSRSEMNVSTLELGDSALYLCASRSRGWGEQFFGPGTRLTVL.

This clone turned up a few times. The chain has TRBV30 and TRBJ2-5, with 11 bases fitting TRBD1. Germline loops: CDR1 GTSNPN, CDR2 SVGIG (reference sequence). Trimming removed 5 bases from V and 7 bases from J; junction bases left unmatched: 0. This CDR3 contains 11 residues. The CDR3 DNA is TGTGCCTGGGGGACAGGGGGGACCCAGTACTTC. Its protein is CAWGTGGTQYF.

V is TRBV10-3 and J is TRBJ2-7, with D hard to call. The CDR3 is 13 residues long. Trimming stripped 0 bases from V and 6 bases from J, with 9 bases between. CDR1 ENHRY and CDR2 SYGVKD come from the germline V gene. The CDR3 DNA reads as TGTGCCATCAGTGAGTCGGCTAGTTCCGAGCAGTACTTC. Its translation: CAISESASSEQYF.

This clone was seen a handful of times. The rearrangement joins TRBV5-1 to TRBJ2-3; D gene uncertain. Germline V gives CDR1 SGHRS, CDR2 YFSETQ. The CDR3 spans 14 residues. V dropped 4 bases and J dropped 4 bases, with 13 bases sitting between them. DNA for the CDR3: TGCGCCAGCAGCCCTACAAGCGTTTCAGATACGCAGTATTTT. It codes for CASSPTSVSDTQYF. The entire variable domain, with the rest obtained from reference TRBV5-1 and TRBJ2-3, is as follows: KAGVTQTPRYLIKTRGQQVTLSCSPISGHRSVSWYQQTPGQGLQFLFEYFSETQRNKGNFPGRFSGRQFSNSRSEMNVSTLELGDSALYLCASSPTSVSDTQYFGPGTRLTVL.

The rearrangement uses TRBV19 and TRBJ1-5; the match to TRBD1 covers 7 bases. The CDR3 contains 14 residues. V lost 9 bases to trimming and J lost 2 bases; unmatched junction nucleotides: 7. From germline, CDR1 is LNHDA and CDR2 SQIVND (reference sequence). The CDR3 sequence: CASSTTGGNQPQHF. Written as DNA, the CDR3 is TGTGCCAGCTCCACCACAGGGGGCAATCAGCCCCAGCATTTT.